A single sample gave rise to the 4 T cell receptor beta chains below, sequenced in a study of T cell repertoires in cytomegalovirus infection. TCRdb processed the reads anew with MiXCR; each CDR3 protein has one entry. Counted here are roughly 500,000 distinct CDR3 sequences, roughly 12% occurring once; the ten biggest clones make up roughly a tenth. Sequencing used PBMCs. The receptors were sampled from a human donor in good health (CMV status not recorded). Some clones in this sample may be carry-over from other donors' samples.

There are a few counts of this clonotype. The rearrangement joins TRBV5-1 to TRBJ1-2; D is possibly TRBD1 (6 bases). Germline loops: CDR1 SGHRS, CDR2 YFSETQ. The CDR3 is made up of 24 amino acids. V lost 5 bases to trimming and J lost 5 bases, with 46 bases between them. CDR3 coding DNA: TGCGCCAGCAGTTACTATTCGCCCGGGTCCCCCCGCCCGGGACAATGGCTGAGATCGTATGGCTACACCTTC. Residues: CASSYYSPGSPRPGQWLRSYGYTF.

As concerns this clonotype: This may stem from a read error, because a much larger clone lies one nucleotide away. The chain is built from TRBV5-4 and TRBJ2-2; D ambiguous. Per germline, CDR1 SGHNT and CDR2 YYREEE (reference sequence). The CDR3 sequence is 12 residues long. This CDR3 is CASSKNIGELFF. In DNA form, the CDR3 reads TGTGCCAGCAGCAAGAACATCGGGGAGCTGTTTTTT.

This clonotype was detected a few times. J is TRBJ1-2 and V is TRBV6-1; 8 positions agree with TRBD1. Germline CDR1 and CDR2: MNHNS and SASEGT. Losses at the gene ends were 7 bases for V and 6 bases for J; bases not matched to a gene: 7. The CDR3 is made up of 13 amino acids. CDR3 sequence reads: CASILDRVHGYTF. In DNA, the CDR3 is TGTGCCAGCATCTTGGACAGGGTGCATGGCTACACCTTC.

This clonotype has at least ten counts. The chain employs TRBV7-9 and TRBJ2-7; 14 nucleotides agree with TRBD2. J was trimmed by 6 bases and V by 5 bases; bases with no gene match: 12. The CDR3 is 17 amino acids. From germline, CDR1 is SEHNR and CDR2 FQNEAQ (reference sequence). CDR3 bases: TGTGCCAGCAGCCCGCTTAGGGGACTAGCGGGAGAGAGCGAGCAGTACTTC. Its translation: CASSPLRGLAGESEQYF.